The 20 T cell receptor beta chains below all came from one sample that was sequenced in a study of blood T cell repertoires in COVID-19. Sequencing was performed with immunoSEQ multiplex PCR; in TCRdb, only in-frame clones are kept and a portion is missing. The sample includes almost 70,000 clones, around 89% of them seen just once. Input material: peripheral blood. Every receptor here comes from a woman aged 70 to 79 with acute or convalescent COVID-19.

The chain recombines TRBV28 with TRBJ2-5; 7 bases are shared with TRBD2. The CDR3 loop spans 18 amino acids. With V trimmed by 4 bases and J by 5 bases, 19 bases remained unmatched. Germline V gene lookup returns CDR1 MDHEN and CDR2 SYDVKM. CDR3 sequence (DNA): TGTGCCAGCAGTTCCCTCCGGCCACGGACTAGTCCATGGGAGACCCAGTACTTC. Translated: CASSSLRPRTSPWETQYF.

In DNA, the CDR3 is TGTGCCAGCAGCAGGGGTAATCAGCCCCAGCATTTT. Its protein is CASSRGNQPQHF. The gene calls are TRBV3-1 (or the pseudogene TRBV3-2) and TRBJ1-5, with a possible D match to TRBD1 (5 bases). The CDR3 totals 12 residues. The germline CDR1 and CDR2 sequences are LGHDT and YNNKEL (reference sequence). V lost 5 bases and J 4 bases, leaving 6 bases between the germline ends.

The V gene is TRBV5-1, the J gene TRBJ1-5; no clear D. Germline lookup yields CDR1 SGHRS and CDR2 YFSETQ. Trimming removed 5 bases at V and 2 bases at J, with 14 bases between. This CDR3 is built from 15 residues. The CDR3 nucleotides read TGCGCCAGCAGTCTGGAGGGATCGGGCAATCAGCCCCAGCATTTT. It yields the protein CASSLEGSGNQPQHF.

The V and J genes are TRBV28 and TRBJ1-2, with 12 positions matching TRBD1. CDR1 is MDHEN and CDR2 is SYDVKM in the germline V gene. The CDR3 extends over 20 amino acids. V lost 4 bases to trimming and J lost 5 bases; unmatched junction nucleotides: 20. The CDR3 reads CASSSAGTGGTNHPSYGYTF. The DNA for the CDR3 is TGTGCCAGCAGTTCTGCCGGGACAGGGGGCACGAACCACCCCTCTTATGGCTACACCTTC.

The chain carries TRBV28 and TRBJ1-2, with TRBD1 as a possible D gene (6 bases). CDR1 is MDHEN, CDR2 SYDVKM, per germline. V dropped 6 bases and J dropped 4 bases, with 12 bases sitting between them. CDR3 length equals 13 residues. The CDR3 reads CASSPPGAYGYTF. In DNA form, the CDR3 reads TGTGCCAGCAGCCCCCCAGGGGCCTATGGCTACACCTTC.

This rearrangement joins TRBV14 to TRBJ2-5, with 8 bases identical to TRBD1. The length of the CDR3 is 15 residues. J gave up 5 bases and V 6 bases, and 11 bases lay outside the gene matches. Germline CDR1 and CDR2: SGHDN and FVKESK. CDR3 DNA sequence: TGTGCCAGCAGTCCCAGGACAGGGAGGTACGAGACCCAGTACTTC. This gives the protein CASSPRTGRYETQYF.

V usage is TRBV30 and J usage is TRBJ1-3, with D uncertain. Trimming pared 2 bases from V and 4 bases from J, leaving 12 bases between. The CDR3 is 14 residues long. The V gene's germline CDR1 is GTSNPN and CDR2 SVGIG (reference sequence). In DNA form, the CDR3 reads TGTGCCTGGAGTCCGTACGCGCCAGGAAACACCATATATTTT. It encodes CAWSPYAPGNTIYF.

The CDR3 loop reads CASSLERGRQGDEQFF. The CDR3 region has the DNA TGTGCCAGCAGCTTAGAGAGGGGGCGTCAAGGGGATGAGCAGTTCTTC. The rearrangement links TRBV7-9 to TRBJ2-1; TRBD1 matches 7 bases. The germline V gene encodes CDR1 SEHNR and CDR2 FQNEAQ (reference sequence). This CDR3 has 16 residues. The V and J ends lost 1 base and 8 bases, in that order; junction bases with no gene match: 11.

This clone was counted a single time. The chain recombines TRBV5-7 with TRBJ1-5; D may be TRBD1 (6 bases). TRBV5-7 qualifies as an ORF whose function is uncertain. CDR3 length: 18 residues. V was shortened by 0 bases and J by 1 base, with 17 bases between the two germline ends. The CDR3 protein is CASSLAKQGNRSNQPQHF. DNA of the CDR3: TGTGCCAGCAGCTTGGCCAAACAGGGTAATCGAAGCAATCAGCCCCAGCATTTT.

Comment on this clone: A junction end diverges from the germline sequence, so it may reflect a read error. The rearrangement links TRBV6-5 to TRBJ1-1; D is uncertain. Germline CDR1 and CDR2: MNHEY and SVGAGI. The CDR3 extends over 13 amino acids. The CDR3: CASSYSSEADAFF. In nucleotides, the CDR3 is TGTGCCAGCAGTTACTCGAGTGAGGCTGACGCTTTCTTT.

This clone came up once. The rearrangement joins TRBV24-1 to TRBJ1-2; TRBD1 agrees at 10 bases. There are 16 residues in the CDR3. Germline values: CDR1 KGHDR, CDR2 SFDVKD. V dropped 3 bases and J dropped 6; count of bases not matched to a gene: 9. The chain's CDR3 is CATSDPSGQGINGYTF. The DNA for the CDR3 is TGTGCCACCAGTGATCCCTCGGGACAGGGGATTAATGGCTACACCTTC.

V usage is TRBV3-1 (or the pseudogene TRBV3-2) and J usage is TRBJ2-7; TRBD2 matches at 8 bases. Unmatched junction bases numbered 11, after V lost 4 bases and J lost 6 bases. CDR1 and CDR2 (germline): LGHDT, YNNKEL (reference sequence). The CDR3 runs 15 residues. The CDR3 is CASSRSAGGSSEQYF. CDR3 bases: TGTGCCAGCAGCCGCAGTGCGGGAGGTTCGAGCGAGCAGTACTTC.

The rearrangement uses TRBV5-6 and TRBJ1-6; the D is unclear. CDR1 and CDR2 (germline): SGHDT, YYEEEE. The CDR3 is 16 residues long. V was shortened by 6 bases and J by 3 bases, with 16 bases between the two germline ends. CDR3 sequence: CASTPRRENYNSPLHF. The DNA of the CDR3 is TGTGCCAGCACCCCGCGAAGGGAGAACTATAATTCACCCCTCCACTTT.

The chain has TRBV6-5 and TRBJ1-1; D gene uncertain. The CDR3 extends over 15 amino acids. The V gene lost 8 bases and the J gene lost 1 base, with 17 bases spanning the gap. The germline V gene encodes CDR1 MNHEY and CDR2 SVGAGI. CDR3 in DNA: TGTGCCAGCCGTAGGGCTGGACTGACGAACACTGAAGCTTTCTTT. Amino acid sequence: CASRRAGLTNTEAFF.

The chain carries TRBV7-6 and TRBJ1-3; 7 bases agree with TRBD1. The CDR3 runs to 16 residues. The V gene end was trimmed by 2 bases and the J gene end by 0 bases; junction bases not matched to a gene: 4. Looked up from germline, CDR1 is SGHVS and CDR2 is FNYEAQ. CDR3 in amino acids: CASSLTGAPSGNTIYF. In DNA form, the CDR3 reads TGTGCCAGCAGCTTAACAGGGGCTCCCTCTGGAAACACCATATATTTT. The full variable domain, rest sourced from reference TRBV7-6 and TRBJ1-3, is GAGVSQSPRYKVTKRGQDVALRCDPISGHVSLYWYRQALGQGPEFLTYFNYEAQQDKSGLPNDRFSAERPEGSISTLTIQRTEQRDSAMYRCASSLTGAPSGNTIYFGEGSWLTVV.

The chain links TRBV7-9 to TRBJ1-2; TRBD1 matches at 7 bases. V shed 3 bases, J shed 0 bases, and the junction held 4 bases outside the gene matches. The germline gives CDR1 SEHNR, CDR2 FQNEAQ (reference sequence). This CDR3 has 15 amino acids. CDR3 region: CASSFRDSANYGYTF. The CDR3 bases are TGTGCCAGCAGCTTCCGGGACAGTGCTAACTATGGCTACACCTTC.

V gene TRBV6-1 combines with J gene TRBJ1-6, with 7 positions matching TRBD1. Per the germline V gene, CDR1 is MNHNS and CDR2 is SASEGT. The length of the CDR3 is 16 residues. Unmatched junction bases numbered 9, after V lost 3 bases and J lost 7 bases. The CDR3 coding sequence is TGTGCCAGCAGTGAGATTCCGGGACAGAGGAATTCACCCCTCCACTTT. This codes for CASSEIPGQRNSPLHF.

This CDR3 reads CASSLGDRPRSGNTIYF. For the CDR3, the DNA is TGTGCCAGCAGCTTAGGGGACAGGCCCCGCTCTGGAAACACCATATATTTT. The rearrangement joins TRBV11-2 to TRBJ1-3; 8 nucleotides match TRBD1. V trimming: 1 base; J trimming: 0 bases; junction bases outside the gene matches: 5. The CDR3 sequence is 17 residues long. Looked up from germline, CDR1 is SGHAT and CDR2 is FQNNGV.

A word on this clone: This sample includes further DNA sequences coding for the same CDR3. This rearrangement joins TRBV9 to TRBJ1-2, with D possibly TRBD1 on 6 matching bases. With 2 bases removed from V and 2 bases from J, the gap between germline ends came to 7 bases. The CDR3 length is 13 residues. From germline, CDR1 is SGDLS and CDR2 YYNGEE. The CDR3 DNA reads TGTGCCAGCAGCGTGACAGGAAACTATGGCTACACCTTC. It yields the protein CASSVTGNYGYTF.

CDR3 coding DNA: TGTGCCAGCTCCGTTTACAGGGGGCAGTCTGAAGCTTTCTTT. This codes for CASSVYRGQSEAFF. The chain carries TRBV18 and TRBJ1-1; 9 bases fit TRBD1. CDR3 length: 14 amino acids. The J segment lost 6 bases and the V segment lost 6 bases, leaving 8 bases of the junction unmatched. In germline, CDR1 is KGHSH, CDR2 LQKENI.